This passage covers 7 T cell receptor beta chains from one sample sequenced in a study of identical twins. TCRdb analysed the 5' RACE reads with MiXCR anew, one entry per CDR3 protein. The sample has some 270,000 distinct CDR3 sequences; around 8.8% are singletons. This sample also appeared in a second study, on yellow fever vaccine responses in identical twins.

Sequenced: CD8+ T cells sorted from blood. Receptors were obtained from a woman between 18 and 29 years old in good health.

This clonotype was seen repeatedly, ten times or more. This rearrangement joins TRBV29-1 to TRBJ1-2; tentatively, D is TRBD1 (6 bases). Germline CDR1 is SQVTM and CDR2 is ANQGSEA. The germline V and J ends were trimmed by 5 bases and 7 bases, with 14 bases remaining between them. This CDR3 spans 12 amino acids. In nucleotides, the CDR3 is TGCAGCGTTCCAGACAGGTCGGGTGGCTACACCTTC. It specifies CSVPDRSGGYTF.

In this sample, this clonotype turned up a few times. V is TRBV20-1 and J is TRBJ2-3; 8 bases are shared with TRBD2. Trimming removed 4 bases from V and 1 base from J; junction bases left unmatched: 1. The CDR3 spans 13 residues. Germline values: CDR1 DFQATT, CDR2 SNEGSKA (reference sequence). The CDR3 spells CSATAGGTDTQYF. DNA of the CDR3: TGCAGTGCTACAGCGGGGGGCACAGATACGCAGTATTTT.

This clonotype has a count of ten or more. This chain connects TRBV3-1 to TRBJ2-7; D might be TRBD1 or TRBD2, each matching 6 bases. The CDR3 is made up of 16 amino acids. Germline loops: CDR1 LGHDT, CDR2 YNNKEL (reference sequence). V lost 5 bases, J lost 4 bases, and 21 bases lay in between. The CDR3, as DNA: TGTGCCAGCAGCAACGTGTCGAGGGGGGCGTCTTACGAGCAGTACTTC. Protein: CASSNVSRGASYEQYF.

Only a few counts were recorded for this clonotype. The V gene is TRBV20-1, the J gene TRBJ2-3; TRBD2 matches 9 bases. Germline assignment: CDR1 DFQATT and CDR2 SNEGSKA (reference sequence). There are 17 residues in the CDR3. Losses at the gene ends were 8 bases for V and 0 bases for J; bases not matched to a gene: 15. The CDR3 protein is CSSRKGGRARSTDTQYF. CDR3 DNA: TGCAGTTCACGGAAGGGCGGGAGGGCTCGCAGCACAGATACGCAGTATTTT.

In its sample, this clonotype was seen many times. The chain uses TRBV7-9 and TRBJ2-5; D uncertain. V lost 2 bases and J 1 base, leaving 8 bases between the germline ends. CDR1 and CDR2 from the germline V gene are SEHNR and FQNEAQ (reference sequence). The CDR3 has 14 amino acids. The CDR3 here is CASSLTGTQETQYF. In DNA form, the CDR3 reads TGTGCCAGCAGCTTAACGGGCACCCAAGAGACCCAGTACTTC.

This chain links TRBV25-1 with TRBJ2-5, with 10 bases that match TRBD2. CDR3 length equals 13 residues. The germline CDR1 and CDR2 sequences are MGHDK and SYGVNS. Written as DNA, the CDR3 is TGTGGGACGACTAGCGGGCTTTGGGAGACCCAGTACTTC. This codes for CGTTSGLWETQYF.

Ten or more counts support this clonotype. CDR3 sequence: CASRDRLDTEAFF. For the CDR3, the DNA is TGTGCCAGCAGGGACAGGTTGGACACTGAAGCTTTCTTT. The chain uses TRBV12-3 or TRBV12-4 and TRBJ1-1, with 7 bases matching TRBD1. V was pared by 6 bases and J by 3 bases, with 4 bases of the junction left unmatched. The CDR3 has 13 residues.